This T cell receptor (beta chain) was captured by sequencing in a study of Ad26.COV2.S vaccination and SARS-CoV-2 variants. As for the study in general: Ad26.COV2.S was injected intramuscularly once or twice, 56 days apart. Study findings and constraints: Substantial breadth in spike-specific CD8+ and CD4+ T cell responses was reportedly seen after vaccination.

The protocol was immunoSEQ multiplex PCR, while the TCRdb copy is restricted to in-frame clones and leaves out a portion. The repertoire includes hundreds of thousands of clones, roughly 90% of them detected once, and around 1.5% sits in the top ten. About this clone itself: Its cognate antigen is unknown.

CDR1 and CDR2 (germline): SNHLY, FYNNEI. V gave up 7 bases and J gave up 11 bases; unmatched junction bases: 18. CDR3 length: 16 residues. As to treatment: 15 to 20 received Ad26.COV2.S at low or high dose, single or two shots; about five received placebo; per-sample allocation not given. Sampling took place 63 days after the first vaccine or placebo injection. Donation was by an adult aged 18-55 years who was in Boston. The vaccine antigen was prefusion-stabilized Wuhan SARS-CoV-2 spike. The starting material was peripheral blood, obtained in a trial of Ad26.COV2.S vaccine versus placebo. The TCR comes from a person between 18 and 65 years old who received the Ad26.COV2.S COVID-19 vaccine or a placebo. This chain joins TRBV2 and TRBJ1-4, with 8 bases that match TRBD1. CDR3 coding DNA: TGTGCCAGCATGGGACGGACAGGGCCATTTGAGGGGAAACTGTTTTTT. This encodes CASMGRTGPFEGKLFF.